This T cell receptor beta chain was recorded in a study of blood T cells in healthy people across ages. Looking at the study overall: Per two T cells, about one barcoded beta molecule was captured through template switching.

Each sample had at least 6.5 million PBMCs isolated. Trimming removed 2 bases at V and 0 bases at J, with 11 bases between. There are 16 residues in the CDR3. Germline values: CDR1 SEHNR, CDR2 FQNEAQ (reference sequence). It was with a sample-barcoded 5' primer and a J-beta primer mix that a second PCR of roughly 7 to 12 cycles was run. A tag from a template-switch adaptor with 12 random nucleotides marked each cDNA molecule. TCRdb called the 5' RACE reads again in MiXCR, with one record for every CDR3 protein. The table records 800,000 or so distinct CDR3 sequences, about 62% of them present only once. With respect to this clonotype: Its antigen remains unknown.

Whole-study findings and limits: Estimates of total diversity, which came from one million sequenced T cells, were considered to be underestimates.

Sequencing input: blood. This TCR was recovered from a man aged 30 to 45 in good health. The chain carries TRBV7-9 and TRBJ2-1, with D hard to call. Written as DNA, the CDR3 is TGTGCCAGCAGCTTATGGGGTGGGGTCTCCTACAATGAGCAGTTCTTC. As protein: CASSLWGGVSYNEQFF.